The entry below gives a single T cell receptor (beta chain) sequence along with its context. Its antigen is as yet unknown. This record comes from a study of cytomegalovirus exposure and HLA in healthy donors. The study's findings and limits: In a later analysis, a missense DCLRE1C variant was linked to TCR beta V- and J-gene trimming. With further analysis later on, most CMV-associated TCR beta chains appeared HLA-restricted. TCR beta sequences reportedly predicted most subjects' HLA-A and HLA-B alleles accurately. It was 164 TCR beta chains that were listed as cytomegalovirus-associated.

PCR employed 60 Vbeta and 13 Jbeta primers. TCRdb's table, derived via immunoSEQ multiplex PCR, lists solely in-frame clones and lacks some. The sample has about 55,000 clones. CDR1 and CDR2 from the germline V gene are MNHNY and SVGAGI (reference sequence). The germline V and J ends were trimmed by 6 bases and 2 bases, with 20 bases remaining between them. CDR3 length equals 16 residues. The rearrangement joins TRBV6-6 to TRBJ2-7; D is possibly TRBD2 (5 bases). The clonotype was recovered from a man aged 50 to 59 in good health and CMV-seropositive. The sequenced sample was PBMCs. CDR3 bases: TGTGCCAGCAGCCAAAGTAGTATTCGGGGTACCTACGAGCAGTACTTC. Encoded protein: CASSQSSIRGTYEQYF.